Listed here are 14 T cell receptor beta chains from one sample, sequenced in a study of tumor-infiltrating lymphocytes in primary liver carcinoma. The template, approximately 500 ng total RNA, yielded TCR beta cDNA made with a constant-region primer. Investigators got TCR beta libraries out of three nested multiplex PCR rounds, done with slightly modified ARM-PCR. Forward primers for TRBV1-TRBV30 and a C-beta reverse primer served the first two PCR rounds, at roughly 10 cycles each. TCRdb re-called the multiplex PCR reads with MiXCR, one entry per CDR3 protein. The sample lists 250,000 to 350,000 distinct CDR3 sequences, 45% to 70% occurring once. The source of the blood RNA was unsorted whole blood, and germline DNA was extracted as well. The sample taken for sequencing was peripheral blood. These receptors all come from a woman younger than 45 with primary liver carcinoma and hepatitis B virus infection.

This clonotype has only a few counts. The rearrangement uses TRBV4-1 and TRBJ1-1, with D tentatively TRBD1 (5 bases). Germline CDR1 is MGHRA and CDR2 is YSYEKL. The length of the CDR3 is 16 residues. V was shortened by 4 bases and J by 5 bases, with 20 bases between the two germline ends. The CDR3 region has the DNA TGCGCCAGCAGCCGCCTTACAGGATTCGGAGGGACTGAAGCTTTCTTT. Translating it yields CASSRLTGFGGTEAFF.

This clonotype was counted once. A junction end diverges from the germline sequence, so it may reflect a read error. The chain recombines TRBV11-3 with TRBJ2-7; the D is unclear. CDR3 length equals 12 residues. The germline gives CDR1 SGHNT, CDR2 YENEEA. The CDR3 DNA reads TGCGCCAGCAGCTTCAACTCCTACGAGCAGTACTTC. Translating it yields CASSFNSYEQYF.

A word on this clonotype: Just one base apart from a much larger clone, this may be a read error. The chain carries TRBV6-2 or TRBV6-3 and TRBJ2-1; D call uncertain. The V end was cut by 7 bases, the J end by 0 bases, with 10 bases between. The V gene's germline CDR1 is MNHEY and CDR2 SVGEGT. The CDR3 spans 14 residues. Here the CDR3 reads CASNPMSSYNEQFF. The CDR3 nucleotides are TGTGCCAGCAATCCCATGAGCTCCTACAATGAGCAGTTCTTC.

This chain links TRBV7-9 with TRBJ2-1, with D tentatively TRBD1 or TRBD2 (5 bases each). Germline CDR1 reads SEHNR; CDR2 reads FQNEAQ (reference sequence). The CDR3 covers 15 residues. V lost 1 base and J lost 6, with 13 bases in between. CDR3 in amino acids: CASSLVRGEINEQFF. The CDR3 nucleotides read TGTGCCAGCAGCTTAGTTCGGGGCGAGATCAATGAGCAGTTCTTC.

On this clonotype: One base away lies a much larger clone, so this may be a sequencing read error. The gene calls are TRBV4-1 and TRBJ1-5; tentative D call: TRBD1 (5 bases). Germline V CDR1 and CDR2: MGHRA, YSYEKL. The length of the CDR3 is 14 residues. The CDR3: CAISLFQGNQPQHF. The CDR3 region has the DNA TGCGCCATCAGCCTATTTCAGGGAAATCAGCCCCAGCATTTT.

This clonotype was observed at least ten times. V gene TRBV29-1 combines with J gene TRBJ1-2, with D hard to call. Germline loops: CDR1 SQVTM, CDR2 ANQGSEA. V was cut by 3 bases and J by 2 bases, with 13 bases left in between. This CDR3 spans 14 amino acids. The CDR3, as DNA: TGCAGCGTTGACGGCTCAGGCTTCAACTATGGCTACACCTTC. Protein: CSVDGSGFNYGYTF.

With regard to this clonotype: Because the CDR3 is missing its conserved closing phenylalanine or tryptophan, this is likely a read error. The chain couples TRBV4-1 to TRBJ1-1; the match to TRBD1 covers 7 bases. CDR1 is MGHRA, CDR2 YSYEKL, per germline. The J segment lost 1 base and the V segment lost 1 base, leaving 6 bases of the junction unmatched. The CDR3 covers 16 residues. In DNA form, the CDR3 reads TGCGCCAGCAGCCAAGGGCGGACAGGCGGGAACACTGAAGCTTTCTTA. This translates into CASSQGRTGGNTEAFL.

The rearrangement uses TRBV28 and TRBJ2-2; maybe TRBD2 (6 bases). Germline V lookup: CDR1 MDHEN, CDR2 SYDVKM. V was shortened by 9 bases and J by 6 bases, with 11 bases between the two germline ends. This CDR3 comprises 12 residues. For the CDR3, the DNA is TGTGCCAGTAGTGGGACTTCCGGGGAGCTGTTTTTT. Translation: CASSGTSGELFF.

For this clonotype: This sequence may be a read error, since a much larger clone differs from it by one base. J is TRBJ2-1 and V is TRBV6-5, with TRBD2 identical over 8 bases. This CDR3 is built from 16 residues. Unmatched junction bases numbered 13, after V lost 5 bases and J lost 7 bases. The germline V gene encodes CDR1 MNHEY and CDR2 SVGAGI. The CDR3 is CASSTGLVGGGNEQFF. For the CDR3, the DNA is TGTGCCAGCAGTACGGGACTAGTGGGAGGAGGTAATGAGCAGTTCTTC.

The chain is built from TRBV6-9 and TRBJ2-1; tentatively, D is TRBD1 (5 bases). CDR1 MNHGY and CDR2 SVAAGI come from the germline V gene. V was shortened by 3 bases and J by 12 bases, with 6 bases between the two germline ends. The CDR3 length is 10 residues. CDR3 bases: TGTGCCAGCAGTTACACAGGGCAGTTCTTC. This sequence encodes CASSYTGQFF.

Concerning this clonotype: A much larger clone lies a single base off, so this may be a read error. No conserved phenylalanine or tryptophan ends this CDR3, so it is likely a read error. This chain uses TRBV7-3 with TRBJ2-2, with 7 bases that match TRBD1. Germline V lookup: CDR1 SGHTA, CDR2 FQGTGA. The CDR3 is made up of 12 amino acids. The junction had 1 base not matched to a gene; V was cut back by 5 bases and J by 7 bases. CDR3 in DNA: TGTGCCAGCAGCCCAGGGGGCGGGGAGCTGTTTCTT. Its protein product is CASSPGGGELFL.

Comment on this clonotype: The junction departs from the called germline gene at one end, perhaps through a read error. V usage is TRBV25-1 and J usage is TRBJ1-1; D is unresolved. The CDR3 consists of 13 residues. Germline V gene data show CDR1 as MGHDK and CDR2 as SYGVNS. DNA of the CDR3: TGTGCCAGCACTGAATATTTGAACACTGAAGCTTTCTTT. Translated: CASTEYLNTEAFF. Supplemented by reference TRBV25-1 and TRBJ1-1, the full variable domain reads EADIYQTPRYLVIGTGKKITLECSQTMGHDKMYWYQQDPGMELHLIHYSYGVNSTEKGDLSSESTVSRIRTEHFPLTLESARPSHTSQYLCASTEYLNTEAFFGQGTRLTVV.

As regards this clonotype: A much larger clonotype is one base distant, so this may be a read error. The chain uses TRBV29-1 and TRBJ2-1; the D is unclear. From germline, CDR1 is SQVTM and CDR2 ANQGSEA. This CDR3 region has 13 residues. The ends were cut back, 5 bases at V and 7 bases at J, with 15 bases in the middle. CDR3 loop: CSVSDRPANEQFF. The CDR3 nucleotides read TGCAGCGTTAGTGACCGTCCCGCAAATGAGCAGTTCTTC.

The V gene is TRBV11-2, the J gene TRBJ2-1; D call uncertain. Germline V lookup: CDR1 SGHAT, CDR2 FQNNGV. CDR3 length equals 11 residues. DNA for the CDR3: TGTGTCAACAGCTTATTTGATGAGCAGTTCTTC. This encodes CVNSLFDEQFF. The complete variable domain, with remaining parts taken from reference TRBV11-2 and TRBJ2-1, reads EAGVAQSPRYKIIEKRQSVAFWCNPISGHATLYWYQQILGQGPKLLIQFQNNGVVDDSQLPKDRFSAERLKGVDSTLKIQPAKLEDSAVYLCVNSLFDEQFFGPGTRLTVL.